The 27 T cell receptor beta chains in this list originate from one sample, sequenced in a study of OX40 agonist ivuxolimab in advanced cancers. Sequencing was performed with immunoSEQ multiplex PCR; in TCRdb, only in-frame clones are kept and a portion is missing. The profile shows more than 50,000 clones, about 83% of them singletons. The sample here was CD4+ or CD8+ T cells sorted from blood, taken in a trial of the OX40 agonist ivuxolimab. Receptors were obtained from an adult with an advanced solid tumor such as melanoma, head and neck, liver or kidney cancer.

V usage is TRBV27 and J usage is TRBJ2-5; the match to TRBD2 covers 8 bases. CDR1 and CDR2 (germline): MNHEY, SMNVEV (reference sequence). Losses at the gene ends were 6 bases for V and 2 bases for J; bases not matched to a gene: 11. The CDR3 spans 16 residues. The CDR3 DNA reads TGTGCCAGCAGAGGGGGGGCGGGGGGTAATCAAGAGACCCAGTACTTC. It is translated as CASRGGAGGNQETQYF.

The V gene is TRBV9, the J gene TRBJ2-5; D is ambiguous. V lost 3 bases, J lost 9 bases, and 9 bases lay in between. The CDR3 is 11 residues long. The germline V gene has CDR1 SGDLS and CDR2 YYNGEE. The CDR3 bases are TGTGCCAGCAGCGGAGCTGGGGCCCAGTACTTC. Translated, it gives CASSGAGAQYF.

This clone was counted a few times. The V gene is TRBV9, the J gene TRBJ2-2; D gene uncertain. Germline CDR1 reads SGDLS; CDR2 reads YYNGEE. With 4 bases removed from V and 5 bases from J, the gap between germline ends came to 9 bases. The CDR3 totals 13 residues. This CDR3 is CASSPRATGELFF. As DNA, the CDR3 is TGTGCCAGCAGCCCACGGGCGACCGGGGAGCTGTTTTTT.

The J gene is TRBJ2-7, the V gene TRBV6-1; D is ambiguous. CDR3 length equals 13 residues. CDR1 is MNHNS, CDR2 SASEGT, per germline. V shed 5 bases and J shed 1 base, with 9 bases lying between them. The chain's CDR3 is CASSSPQSYEQYF. CDR3 DNA sequence: TGTGCCAGCAGTTCGCCACAATCCTACGAGCAGTACTTC.

This rearrangement joins TRBV30 to TRBJ1-2; perhaps TRBD1 as D (5 bases). The CDR3 is 13 amino acids. Trimming stripped 2 bases from V and 4 bases from J, with 11 bases between. Germline CDR1 and CDR2: GTSNPN and SVGIG (reference sequence). CDR3 amino acids: CAWSPTGSYGYTF. As DNA, the CDR3 is TGTGCCTGGAGTCCCACAGGTTCCTATGGCTACACCTTC.

The chain is built from TRBV21-1 and TRBJ1-1. TRBV21-1 is a pseudogene. This CDR3 region has 14 residues. The CDR3 region is CASSGRRVVTEAFF. The CDR3 DNA sequence: TGTGCCAGCAGCGGCCGGAGGGTGGTCACTGAAGCTTTCTTT.

This chain connects TRBV19 to TRBJ2-1; 9 bases match TRBD1. Germline assignment: CDR1 LNHDA and CDR2 SQIVND (reference sequence). This CDR3 is built from 16 residues. V shed 5 bases and J 8 bases; nucleotides not matched to a gene: 13. The CDR3, as DNA: TGTGCCAGTAGTTCCCCGATACAGGGGGCTTTGCATGAGCAGTTCTTC. This encodes CASSSPIQGALHEQFF.

The chain employs TRBV29-1 and TRBJ1-1; D remains ambiguous. V dropped 4 bases and J dropped 4 bases, with 10 bases sitting between them. The CDR3 contains 12 residues. The germline CDR1 and CDR2 sequences are SQVTM and ANQGSEA. The DNA of the CDR3 is TGCAGCGTTGCCCGGGTGGGCACTGAAGCTTTCTTT. Amino acids: CSVARVGTEAFF.

The V gene is TRBV28, the J gene TRBJ2-5; tentative D call: TRBD2 (6 bases). Per germline, CDR1 MDHEN and CDR2 SYDVKM. The CDR3 is 12 residues long. The CDR3 loop is CASCGAGETQYF. CDR3 sequence (DNA): TGTGCTAGCTGCGGGGCGGGGGAGACCCAGTACTTC.

This clone was recorded a few times. The CDR3 DNA sequence: TGTGCCAGCAGTTACGAGTGGGGCTACACCGGGGAGCTGTTTTTT. Protein sequence: CASSYEWGYTGELFF. The V gene is TRBV6-5, the J gene TRBJ2-2; D possibly corresponds to TRBD1 (5 bases). Trimming pared 2 bases from V and 3 bases from J, leaving 10 bases between. The germline gives CDR1 MNHEY, CDR2 SVGAGI. The CDR3 is 15 amino acids.

This chain connects TRBV4-3 to TRBJ1-6, with D unresolved. V shed 5 bases and J shed 7 bases, with 15 bases lying between them. The CDR3 sequence is 15 residues long. Looked up from germline, CDR1 is LGHNA and CDR2 is YSLEER. CDR3 nucleotide sequence: TGCGCCAGCAGCTCTTACATCAACCCGAATTCACCCCTCCACTTT. Translated, it gives CASSSYINPNSPLHF.

The CDR3 loop is CASSQDERTGELFF. The CDR3 nucleotides are TGCGCCAGCAGCCAGGACGAGCGCACCGGGGAGCTGTTTTTT. V usage is TRBV4-3 and J usage is TRBJ2-2; no reliable D call. Germline V gene data show CDR1 as LGHNA and CDR2 as YSLEER. The CDR3 has 14 residues. V dropped 3 bases and J dropped 4 bases, with 9 bases sitting between them.

The V and J genes are TRBV7-2 and TRBJ2-1; no clear D. From germline, CDR1 is SGHTA and CDR2 FQGNSA. This CDR3 has 13 residues. Trimming shortened V by 3 bases and J by 4 bases, and 7 bases separated the two germline ends. The CDR3, as DNA: TGTGCCAGCAGCTTCCGAAGATACAATGAGCAGTTCTTC. It specifies CASSFRRYNEQFF.

The chain combines TRBV6-1 with TRBJ2-3; no firm D call. The CDR3 consists of 13 residues. V dropped 1 base and J dropped 5 bases, with 7 bases sitting between them. In germline, CDR1 is MNHNS, CDR2 SASEGT. CDR3 protein: CASSEGVLDTQYF. Here the CDR3 DNA reads TGTGCCAGCAGTGAAGGAGTGTTAGATACGCAGTATTTT.

This clone has only one observation. The chain couples TRBV19 to TRBJ2-5, with a weak D call TRBD2 (5 bases). This CDR3 is built from 15 residues. Trimming cost V 3 bases and J 3 bases, with 14 bases left between them. Germline V gene sequence: CDR1 LNHDA, CDR2 SQIVND (reference sequence). CDR3 coding DNA: TGTGCCAGTAGTATGGGGAGAGGCCGAGAAGAGACCCAGTACTTC. This gives the protein CASSMGRGREETQYF.

The chain combines TRBV18 with TRBJ2-1, with TRBD2 matching 10 bases. The CDR3 has 15 residues. Germline-derived CDR1 and CDR2 are KGHSH and LQKENI. V gave up 3 bases and J gave up 7 bases; unmatched junction bases: 6. The CDR3 DNA sequence: TGTGCCAGCTCACCCACTAGCGGGGACGGGAATGAGCAGTTCTTC. Its protein is CASSPTSGDGNEQFF.

The rearrangement uses TRBV11-2 and TRBJ2-7, with D possibly being TRBD1 or TRBD2 (5 bases each). This CDR3 has 15 residues. CDR1 is SGHAT and CDR2 is FQNNGV in the germline V gene. V shed 1 base and J shed 2 bases, with 12 bases lying between them. The chain's CDR3 is CASSLGTPRAYEQYF. Here the CDR3 DNA reads TGTGCCAGCAGCTTAGGGACACCGCGGGCCTACGAGCAGTACTTC.

The genes are TRBV4-1 and TRBJ1-3; D is unclear. Germline CDR1 and CDR2: MGHRA and YSYEKL. Trimming cost V 3 bases and J 5 bases, with 8 bases left between them. The CDR3 covers 13 residues. The CDR3 region has the DNA TGCGCCAGCAGCCAGGAGCCGCGAAACACCATATATTTT. Its translation: CASSQEPRNTIYF.

The chain has TRBV2 and TRBJ2-5, with D possibly TRBD1 on 5 matching bases. The CDR3 is 15 amino acids. Trimming left V 0 bases short and J 7 bases short, with 15 bases between. Germline lookup yields CDR1 SNHLY and CDR2 FYNNEI. The CDR3 nucleotides read TGTGCCAGCAGTGAAGCCAGTACACGTCAGGGGACCCAGTACTTC. Amino acids: CASSEASTRQGTQYF.

This clone has only a few counts. The DNA of the CDR3 is TGTGCCAGCAGCGTAGCCCCTCTTGATGAGCAGTACTTC. It encodes CASSVAPLDEQYF. The rearrangement links TRBV9 to TRBJ2-7, with D hard to call. The CDR3 loop spans 13 amino acids. The V and J ends lost 0 bases and 7 bases respectively, with 11 bases between them. Germline V gene sequence: CDR1 SGDLS, CDR2 YYNGEE.

This sequence joins TRBV30 and TRBJ1-1; D perhaps matches TRBD1 (5 bases). V lost 0 bases and J 5 bases, leaving 10 bases between the germline ends. Germline CDR1 is GTSNPN and CDR2 is SVGIG (reference sequence). This CDR3 is 13 amino acids long. This chain's CDR3 is CAWSVPGRTEAFF. In nucleotides, the CDR3 is TGTGCCTGGAGTGTACCAGGGCGAACTGAAGCTTTCTTT.

This chain joins TRBV5-1 and TRBJ2-5, with TRBD1 as a possible D gene (6 bases). V lost 2 bases to trimming and J lost 4 bases, with 12 bases between them. In germline, CDR1 is SGHRS, CDR2 YFSETQ. This CDR3 has 14 amino acids. CDR3 protein: CASSFSGARETQYF. CDR3 coding DNA: TGCGCCAGCAGCTTTTCAGGGGCGCGAGAGACCCAGTACTTC.

The chain links TRBV4-3 to TRBJ1-1; 7 nucleotides match TRBD1. J lost 11 bases, V lost 1 base, and 7 bases had no gene match. The V gene's germline CDR1 is LGHNA and CDR2 YSLEER. The CDR3 loop spans 13 amino acids. CDR3: CASSQGETGRAFF. The CDR3, as DNA: TGCGCCAGCAGCCAAGGGGAGACAGGGCGGGCTTTCTTT.

The V call is TRBV28, the J call TRBJ2-5; D ambiguous. V was pared by 7 bases and J by 5 bases, with 11 bases between. CDR3 length: 12 amino acids. The germline CDR1 and CDR2 sequences are MDHEN and SYDVKM. CDR3 sequence reads: CASTEVGETQYF. The CDR3 DNA is TGTGCCAGCACTGAGGTTGGGGAGACCCAGTACTTC.

The V and J genes are TRBV15 and TRBJ1-3; no clear D gene. V lost 0 bases, J lost 7 bases, and 13 bases lay in between. The CDR3 consists of 15 residues. CDR1 and CDR2 from the germline V gene are LNHNV and YYDKDF (reference sequence). This CDR3 is CATSREASGGNTIYF. CDR3 nucleotides: TGTGCCACCAGCAGAGAGGCCAGCGGTGGGAACACCATATATTTT.

This clone has a handful of counts. The rearrangement uses TRBV5-1 and TRBJ2-5; 8 bases are shared with TRBD1. V lost 4 bases, J lost 4 bases, and 9 bases stayed unmatched. The CDR3 spans 15 residues. The germline V gene encodes CDR1 SGHRS and CDR2 YFSETQ. The CDR3: CASSPTGVLGETQYF. The CDR3 DNA reads as TGCGCCAGCAGCCCGACAGGGGTATTGGGAGAGACCCAGTACTTC.

V is TRBV28 and J is TRBJ1-1; a weak D match, TRBD1 (6 bases). With 6 bases removed from V and 5 bases from J, the gap between germline ends came to 13 bases. The CDR3 consists of 13 residues. The germline V gene encodes CDR1 MDHEN and CDR2 SYDVKM. The CDR3 sequence is CASSQGGLTEAFF. The CDR3 DNA is TGTGCCAGCAGCCAAGGGGGATTGACTGAAGCTTTCTTT. The full variable domain, completed using reference TRBV28 and TRBJ1-1, is DVKVTQSSRYLVKRTGEKVFLECVQDMDHENMFWYRQDPGLGLRLIYFSYDVKMKEKGDIPEGYSVSREKKERFSLILESASTNQTSMYLCASSQGGLTEAFFGQGTRLTVV.